This passage covers 29 T cell receptor beta chains from one sample sequenced in a study of technical replicates of blood from a few donors. Libraries were prepared by immunoSEQ multiplex PCR; TCRdb keeps only in-frame clonotypes and omits some of them. The sample includes about 84,000 clones, 95% to 98% of them seen just once. What was sequenced was T cells isolated from PBMCs. The receptors originated from a human donor in good health.

The chain links TRBV28 to TRBJ2-3; D is unclear. CDR3 length: 14 amino acids. In germline, CDR1 is MDHEN, CDR2 SYDVKM. The V gene lost 7 bases and the J gene lost 4 bases, with 15 bases spanning the gap. CDR3: CASITNWASDTQYF. CDR3 DNA sequence: TGTGCCAGCATTACCAATTGGGCGTCAGATACGCAGTATTTT.

The V gene is TRBV19, the J gene TRBJ2-3; 8 nucleotides line up with TRBD2. The CDR3 is 16 residues long. Losses at the gene ends were 6 bases for V and 5 bases for J; bases not matched to a gene: 13. In germline, CDR1 is LNHDA, CDR2 SQIVND (reference sequence). CDR3 loop: CASSWTGTSLVDTQYF. The CDR3 nucleotides are TGTGCCAGTAGCTGGACCGGGACTAGTCTGGTAGATACGCAGTATTTT. Full variable domain (remainder filled in from reference TRBV19 and TRBJ2-3): DGGITQSPKYLFRKEGQNVTLSCEQNLNHDAMYWYRQDPGQGLRLIYYSQIVNDFQKGDIAEGYSVSREKKESFPLTVTSAQKNPTAFYLCASSWTGTSLVDTQYFGPGTRLTVL.

This clone appeared once. The chain links TRBV11-3 to TRBJ2-1; 12 bases agree with TRBD2. There are 16 residues in the CDR3. Germline V CDR1 and CDR2: SGHNT, YENEEA. V shed 1 base, J shed 4 bases, and the junction held 2 bases outside the gene matches. The CDR3 nucleotides read TGTGCCAGCAGCTTAGGGGGGACTAGCGGGTACAATGAGCAGTTCTTC. This sequence encodes CASSLGGTSGYNEQFF.

V and J are TRBV2 and TRBJ2-7; 7 positions match TRBD1. J gave up 5 bases and V 6 bases, and 13 bases lay outside the gene matches. This CDR3 comprises 15 residues. CDR1 and CDR2 (germline): SNHLY, FYNNEI. The CDR3 reads CASRRRQGAMDEQYF. The CDR3 DNA sequence: TGTGCCAGCAGACGCCGACAGGGCGCAATGGACGAGCAGTACTTC.

The V call is TRBV5-1, the J call TRBJ2-3; TRBD2 agrees at 8 bases. Germline V gene data show CDR1 as SGHRS and CDR2 as YFSETQ. CDR3 size: 16 residues. V was pared by 0 bases and J by 1 base, with 4 bases of the junction left unmatched. CDR3 bases: TGCGCCAGCAGCTTGGCCCAAGCGGGGGGCACAGATACGCAGTATTTT. It codes for CASSLAQAGGTDTQYF.

The CDR3 protein is CASSVASGLAGGPTGELFF. Written as DNA, the CDR3 is TGTGCCAGCAGCGTAGCTTCGGGACTAGCGGGAGGGCCAACCGGGGAGCTGTTTTTT. The chain has TRBV9 and TRBJ2-2; TRBD2 agrees at 16 bases. The V gene's germline CDR1 is SGDLS and CDR2 YYNGEE. V was clipped by 0 bases and J by 5 bases; unmatched bases: 7. The CDR3 loop spans 19 amino acids. Complete variable domain (other parts from reference TRBV9 and TRBJ2-2): DSGVTQTPKHLITATGQRVTLRCSPRSGDLSVYWYQQSLDQGLQFLIQYYNGEERAKGNILERFSAQQFPDLHSELNLSSLELGDSALYFCASSVASGLAGGPTGELFFGEGSRLTVL.

The CDR3 bases are TGTGCCAGCAGTCCAGGGGCCTACGAGCAGTACTTC. Residues: CASSPGAYEQYF. The chain has TRBV11-3 and TRBJ2-7, with a possible D match to TRBD1 (6 bases). Germline CDR1 SGHNT, CDR2 YENEEA. The CDR3 runs 12 residues. Between the trimmed V and J ends, which lost 6 bases and 2 bases, there was a span of 8 bases. The full variable domain, rest sourced from reference TRBV11-3 and TRBJ2-7, is EAGVVQSPRYKIIEKKQPVAFWCNPISGHNTLYWYLQNLGQGPELLIRYENEEAVDDSQLPKDRFSAERLKGVDSTLKIQPAELGDSAVYLCASSPGAYEQYFGPGTRLTVT.

The rearrangement joins TRBV28 to TRBJ2-7; D is undetermined. Trimming cost V 5 bases and J 3 bases, with 8 bases left between them. The CDR3 is 12 residues long. Germline V CDR1 and CDR2: MDHEN, SYDVKM. The CDR3 loop reads CASSQTGYEQYF. In DNA form, the CDR3 reads TGTGCCAGCAGTCAAACTGGCTACGAGCAGTACTTC.

V is TRBV10-3 and J is TRBJ2-7; a possible D gene is TRBD1 (6 bases). The V gene's germline CDR1 is ENHRY and CDR2 SYGVKD. CDR3 length: 10 residues. Trimming shortened V by 7 bases and J by 12 bases, and 13 bases separated the two germline ends. The CDR3 sequence: CAINRTEGYF. CDR3 in DNA: TGTGCCATCAATAGGACAGAGGGGTACTTC.

The chain has TRBV4-1 and TRBJ1-1; 8 bases line up with TRBD1. The V and J ends lost 5 bases and 8 bases, in that order; junction bases with no gene match: 4. The germline gives CDR1 MGHRA, CDR2 YSYEKL. The CDR3 sequence is 12 residues long. In DNA form, the CDR3 reads TGCGCCAGCAGCGGAGGGACAGGAGAAGCTTTCTTT. It encodes CASSGGTGEAFF.

The gene calls are TRBV7-9 and TRBJ2-7; possibly TRBD2 for D (6 bases). CDR3 length equals 15 residues. Germline CDR1 SEHNR, CDR2 FQNEAQ (reference sequence). V was shortened by 1 base and J by 0 bases, with 10 bases between the two germline ends. CDR3: CASSLGGEISYEQYF. The CDR3 DNA follows: TGTGCCAGCAGCTTAGGCGGGGAGATCTCCTACGAGCAGTACTTC.

The rearrangement joins TRBV5-4 to TRBJ2-2; 11 bases match TRBD1. The CDR3 sequence is 16 residues long. The germline V gene has CDR1 SGHNT and CDR2 YYREEE (reference sequence). The junction had 5 bases not matched to a gene; V was cut back by 4 bases and J by 3 bases. CDR3 sequence: CASSPRDRGDTGELFF. CDR3 nucleotide sequence: TGTGCCAGCAGCCCGCGGGACAGGGGGGACACCGGGGAGCTGTTTTTT.

The chain employs TRBV21-1 and TRBJ2-7; the table's D gene call, TRBD1, was not cross checked with the DNA. TRBV21-1 is shown as a pseudogene. The CDR3 consists of 14 residues. The CDR3 spells CASSTRDRDYEQYF. CDR3 sequence (DNA): TGTGCCAGCAGCACCCGGGACAGGGACTACGAGCAGTACTTC.

V gene TRBV21-1 combines with J gene TRBJ2-7; TRBD1 is the table's D call, not checked against the DNA. TRBV21-1 is given as a pseudogene. The CDR3 runs to 14 residues. CDR3 loop: CASSSPTVLYEQYF. The CDR3 DNA reads as TGTGCCAGCAGCTCCCCGACAGTACTCTACGAGCAGTACTTC.

The CDR3, as DNA: TGTGCCAGCAGCTTGGCGGCCGGACAGGGTCTCGAGCAGTACTTC. Its protein product is CASSLAAGQGLEQYF. The chain joins TRBV5-5 to TRBJ2-7; 8 positions match TRBD1. V was clipped by 0 bases and J by 6 bases; unmatched bases: 8. The germline V gene has CDR1 SGHKS and CDR2 YYEKEE (reference sequence). This CDR3 is 15 amino acids long. The variable domain in full, completed from reference TRBV5-5 and TRBJ2-7, reads DAGVTQSPTHLIKTRGQQVTLRCSPISGHKSVSWYQQVLGQGPQFIFQYYEKEERGRGNFPDRFSARQFPNYSSELNVNALLLGDSALYLCASSLAAGQGLEQYFGPGTRLTVT.

The rearrangement uses TRBV4-1 and TRBJ2-4; TRBD1 matches 8 bases. The V segment lost 3 bases and the J segment 9 bases; nucleotides outside the gene matches: 13. The length of the CDR3 is 16 residues. CDR1 is MGHRA and CDR2 is YSYEKL in the germline V gene. CDR3 DNA: TGCGCCAGCAGCCATCAATGGAAAGACAGGGGTCTCATTCAGTACTTC. It translates to CASSHQWKDRGLIQYF.

This chain connects TRBV27 to TRBJ1-2; perhaps TRBD1 as D (5 bases). In germline, CDR1 is MNHEY, CDR2 SMNVEV (reference sequence). V was clipped by 4 bases and J by 2 bases, with 8 bases between them. This CDR3 region has 13 residues. The CDR3 DNA sequence: TGTGCCAGCAGTTGGGGCAGCAACTATGGCTACACCTTC. Translation: CASSWGSNYGYTF.

The rearrangement joins TRBV6-6 to TRBJ2-3; maybe TRBD1 (5 bases). CDR3 length: 16 residues. Looked up from germline, CDR1 is MNHNY and CDR2 is SVGAGI (reference sequence). V was cut by 8 bases and J by 1 base, with 19 bases left in between. The CDR3 here is CASGQTVLFGTDTQYF. The CDR3 DNA sequence: TGTGCCAGCGGACAAACAGTTCTGTTTGGCACAGATACGCAGTATTTT.

The genes are TRBV6-1 and TRBJ1-3, with 12 bases identical to TRBD1. V was pared by 3 bases and J by 2 bases, with 8 bases of the junction left unmatched. Germline assignment: CDR1 MNHNS and CDR2 SASEGT. This CDR3 comprises 18 residues. The CDR3 reads CASSDRGDRGRTGNTIYF. The CDR3 coding sequence is TGTGCCAGCAGTGACCGTGGGGACAGGGGGCGGACTGGAAACACCATATATTTT.

This clone showed up just once. The DNA is left out, because the CDR3 cannot be placed on it with certainty; the CDR3 is given as TCRdb lists it. This rearrangement joins TRBV19 to TRBJ2-7; the table's D call of TRBD1 was not tested on the DNA. The CDR3 is 15 amino acids long, termini counted. Germline V gives CDR1 LNHDA, CDR2 SQIVND (reference sequence). The CDR3 reads CASSISGQGVDEQYF.

This chain joins TRBV18 and TRBJ2-7; 7 bases map to TRBD1. There are 16 residues in the CDR3. Trimming took 6 bases from V and 0 from J; bases not matched to a gene: 11. Looked up from germline, CDR1 is KGHSH and CDR2 is LQKENI. This chain's CDR3 is CASSPLGQVSSYEQYF. In nucleotides, the CDR3 is TGTGCCAGCTCCCCTCTCGGACAGGTTAGCTCCTACGAGCAGTACTTC.

The chain uses TRBV5-1 and TRBJ2-7, with TRBD1 matching over 7 bases. The ends lost 6 bases at V and 2 bases at J; junction bases unmatched: 8. Germline V lookup: CDR1 SGHRS, CDR2 YFSETQ. The CDR3 covers 14 residues. CDR3 sequence reads: CASTRDSSTYEQYF. CDR3 DNA: TGCGCCAGCACTCGGGACAGCTCAACCTACGAGCAGTACTTC.

This chain links TRBV4-1 with TRBJ2-3; 14 bases fit TRBD2. The CDR3 runs 16 residues. The germline V gene encodes CDR1 MGHRA and CDR2 YSYEKL. V dropped 1 base and J dropped 6; count of bases not matched to a gene: 3. The CDR3 bases are TGCGCCAGCAGCCAAGTCTGGACTAGCGGGAGGGATACGCAGTATTTT. This gives the protein CASSQVWTSGRDTQYF.

This chain joins TRBV11-1 and TRBJ2-5; TRBD2 aligns across 9 bases. Germline V lookup: CDR1 SGHAT, CDR2 FQDESV (reference sequence). The J segment lost 4 bases and the V segment lost 1 base, leaving 10 bases of the junction unmatched. CDR3 length: 17 residues. The CDR3 nucleotides are TGTGCCAGCAGCTTAGAGCCCCCCTTAGCGGGAGTAGAGACCCAGTACTTC. Its translation: CASSLEPPLAGVETQYF.

V gene TRBV19 combines with J gene TRBJ2-5, with TRBD1 as a possible D gene (6 bases). The V end lost 10 bases, the J end lost 5 bases, and 17 bases lay between the germline ends. The CDR3 runs 13 residues. The germline V gene has CDR1 LNHDA and CDR2 SQIVND (reference sequence). The CDR3, as DNA: TGTGCCACTATGACAGGTCCGGGTGAGACCCAGTACTTC. Translated: CATMTGPGETQYF.

J is TRBJ2-1 and V is TRBV2; D gene unclear. Germline V lookup: CDR1 SNHLY, CDR2 FYNNEI. The CDR3 consists of 17 residues. Trimming removed 5 bases from V and 0 bases from J, with 17 bases in between. The CDR3 is CASSSNAAFSSYNEQFF. CDR3 DNA sequence: TGTGCCAGCAGTAGTAATGCCGCATTCAGCTCCTACAATGAGCAGTTCTTC.

The J gene is TRBJ2-7, the V gene TRBV11-2; 8 bases are shared with TRBD1. Per the germline V gene, CDR1 is SGHAT and CDR2 is FQNNGV. The CDR3 is made up of 14 amino acids. J was trimmed by 5 bases and V by 4 bases; bases with no gene match: 7. The CDR3 nucleotides are TGTGCCAGCAGCTCGAGGACAGGGTCCAACGAGCAGTACTTC. It yields the protein CASSSRTGSNEQYF.

This sequence joins TRBV5-4 and TRBJ2-2; 12 bases are a match to TRBD2. V was pared by 1 base and J by 6 bases, with 10 bases of the junction left unmatched. Per the germline V gene, CDR1 is SGHNT and CDR2 is YYREEE (reference sequence). The CDR3 runs to 18 residues. The CDR3, as DNA: TGTGCCAGCAGCTTGAGCGGACTAGCGGGGACGATGCCCGGGGAGCTGTTTTTT. Amino acid sequence: CASSLSGLAGTMPGELFF.

The V call is TRBV4-2, the J call TRBJ1-4; D is unclear. This CDR3 has 15 residues. Germline CDR1 reads LGHNA; CDR2 reads YNFKEQ. The V end was cut by 0 bases, the J end by 8 bases, with 13 bases between. The CDR3 coding sequence is TGTGCCAGCAGCCAAGACCCGAGCGGTGGGGAAAAACTGTTTTTT. Translating it yields CASSQDPSGGEKLFF.